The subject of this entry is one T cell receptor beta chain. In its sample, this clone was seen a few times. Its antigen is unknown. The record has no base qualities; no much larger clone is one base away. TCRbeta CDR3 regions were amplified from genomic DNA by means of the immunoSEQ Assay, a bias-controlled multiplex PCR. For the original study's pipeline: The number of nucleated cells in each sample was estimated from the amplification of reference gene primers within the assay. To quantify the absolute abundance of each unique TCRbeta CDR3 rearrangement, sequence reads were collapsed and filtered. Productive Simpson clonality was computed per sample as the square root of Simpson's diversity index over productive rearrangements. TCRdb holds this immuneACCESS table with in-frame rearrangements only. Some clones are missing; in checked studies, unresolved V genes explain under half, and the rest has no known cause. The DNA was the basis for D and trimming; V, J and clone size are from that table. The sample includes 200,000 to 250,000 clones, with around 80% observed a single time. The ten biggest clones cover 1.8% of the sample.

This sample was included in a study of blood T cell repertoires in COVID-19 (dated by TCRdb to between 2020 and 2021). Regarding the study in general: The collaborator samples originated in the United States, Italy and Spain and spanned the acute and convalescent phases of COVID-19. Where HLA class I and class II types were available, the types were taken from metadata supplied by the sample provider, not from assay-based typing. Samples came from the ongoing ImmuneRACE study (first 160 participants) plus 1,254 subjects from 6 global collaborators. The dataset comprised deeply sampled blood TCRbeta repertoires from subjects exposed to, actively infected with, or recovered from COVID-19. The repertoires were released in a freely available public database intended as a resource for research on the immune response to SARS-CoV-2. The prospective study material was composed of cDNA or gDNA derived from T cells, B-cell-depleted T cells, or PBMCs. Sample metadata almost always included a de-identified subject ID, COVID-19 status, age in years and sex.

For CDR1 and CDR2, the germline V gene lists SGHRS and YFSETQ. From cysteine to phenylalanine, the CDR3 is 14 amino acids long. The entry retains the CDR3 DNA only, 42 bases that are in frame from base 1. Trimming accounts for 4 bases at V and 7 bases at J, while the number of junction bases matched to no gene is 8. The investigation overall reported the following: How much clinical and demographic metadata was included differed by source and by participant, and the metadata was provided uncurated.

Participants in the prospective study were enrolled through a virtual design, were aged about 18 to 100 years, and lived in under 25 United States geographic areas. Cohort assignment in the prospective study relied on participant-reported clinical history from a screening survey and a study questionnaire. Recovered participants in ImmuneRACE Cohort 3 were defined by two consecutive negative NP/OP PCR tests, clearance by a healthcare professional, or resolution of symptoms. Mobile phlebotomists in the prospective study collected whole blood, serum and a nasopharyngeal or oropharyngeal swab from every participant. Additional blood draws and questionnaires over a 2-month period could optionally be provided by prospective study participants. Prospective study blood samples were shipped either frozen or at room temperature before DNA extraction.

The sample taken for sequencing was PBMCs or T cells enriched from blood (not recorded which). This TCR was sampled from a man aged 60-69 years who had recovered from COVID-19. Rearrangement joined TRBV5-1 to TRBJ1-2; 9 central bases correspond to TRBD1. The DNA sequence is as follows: TGCGCCAGCAGCCAGGACAGGGGCTCTGTTGGCTACACCTTC. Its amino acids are CASSQDRGSVGYTF.